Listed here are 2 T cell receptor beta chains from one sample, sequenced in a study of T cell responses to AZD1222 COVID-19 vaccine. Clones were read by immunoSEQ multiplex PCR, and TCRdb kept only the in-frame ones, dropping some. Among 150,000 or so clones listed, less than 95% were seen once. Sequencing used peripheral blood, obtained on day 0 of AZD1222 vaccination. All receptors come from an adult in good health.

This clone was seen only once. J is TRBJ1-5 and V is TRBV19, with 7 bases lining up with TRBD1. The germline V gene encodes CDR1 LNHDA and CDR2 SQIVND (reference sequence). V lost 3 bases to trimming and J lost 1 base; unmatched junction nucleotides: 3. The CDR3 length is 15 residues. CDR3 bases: TGTGCCAGTAGTATTGCAGGGGGAAGCAATCAGCCCCAGCATTTT. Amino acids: CASSIAGGSNQPQHF.

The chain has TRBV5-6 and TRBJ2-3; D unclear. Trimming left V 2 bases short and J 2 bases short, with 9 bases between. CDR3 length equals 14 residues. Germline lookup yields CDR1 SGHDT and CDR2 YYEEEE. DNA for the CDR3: TGTGCCAGCAGCTTCGGGTCGACCACAGATACGCAGTATTTT. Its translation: CASSFGSTTDTQYF. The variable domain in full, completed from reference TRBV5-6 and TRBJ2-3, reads DAGVTQSPTHLIKTRGQQVTLRCSPKSGHDTVSWYQQALGQGPQFIFQYYEEEERQRGNFPDRFSGHQFPNYSSELNVNALLLGDSALYLCASSFGSTTDTQYFGPGTRLTVL.